Many counts were recorded for the clone carrying this T cell receptor (beta chain). Its antigen remains unidentified. Time point in this sample: patch test 1, 2 weeks after DPC sensitization. Treatment reported: therapeutic diphenylcyclopropenone sensitization with weekly scalp DPC. Participating donors were patients with alopecia, aged 18 to 70 years, considered appropriate candidates for DPC. This sample is part of a study of human T cells and chemical hapten exposure. Study summary: Patients' scalps got diphenylcyclopropenone weekly throughout the approximately 23-week study.

Study-level points and caveats: While controls formed fewer of them, expanded TCRs formed significantly more large CDR3 similarity clusters.

TCRdb passed the RACE reads through MiXCR, listing each CDR3 protein once. This table has 150,000 to 200,000 distinct CDR3 sequences, about 15% appearing once. Germline CDR1 is LGHNA and CDR2 is YSLEER. Trimming took 0 bases from V and 1 from J, leaving 7 bases between them. The CDR3 totals 15 residues. The starting material was whole blood, obtained in connection with sensitization to the hapten diphenylcyclopropenone (DPC). The source is a woman aged 25 to 45 with alopecia areata. Some clones in this sample may be carry-over from other donors' samples. The V and J genes are TRBV4-3 and TRBJ1-5; TRBD1 is a possible D gene (5 bases). The CDR3 DNA follows: TGCGCCAGCAGCCAAGACGAGGGGAGCAATCAGCCCCAGCATTTT. As protein: CASSQDEGSNQPQHF.